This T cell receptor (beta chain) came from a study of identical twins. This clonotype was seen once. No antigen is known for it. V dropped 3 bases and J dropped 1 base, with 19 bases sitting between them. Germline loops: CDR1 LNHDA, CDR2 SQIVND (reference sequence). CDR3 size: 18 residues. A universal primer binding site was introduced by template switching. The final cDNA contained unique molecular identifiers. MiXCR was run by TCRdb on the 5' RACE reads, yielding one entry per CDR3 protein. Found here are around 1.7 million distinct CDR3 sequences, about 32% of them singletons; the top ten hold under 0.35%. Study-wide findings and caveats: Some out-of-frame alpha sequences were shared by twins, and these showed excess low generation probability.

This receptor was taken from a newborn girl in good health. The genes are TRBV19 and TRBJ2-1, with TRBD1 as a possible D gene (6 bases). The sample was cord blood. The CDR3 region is CASSIGRDKLRSYNEQFF. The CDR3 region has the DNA TGTGCCAGTAGTATCGGAAGGGACAAGCTTCGATCCTACAATGAGCAGTTCTTC.